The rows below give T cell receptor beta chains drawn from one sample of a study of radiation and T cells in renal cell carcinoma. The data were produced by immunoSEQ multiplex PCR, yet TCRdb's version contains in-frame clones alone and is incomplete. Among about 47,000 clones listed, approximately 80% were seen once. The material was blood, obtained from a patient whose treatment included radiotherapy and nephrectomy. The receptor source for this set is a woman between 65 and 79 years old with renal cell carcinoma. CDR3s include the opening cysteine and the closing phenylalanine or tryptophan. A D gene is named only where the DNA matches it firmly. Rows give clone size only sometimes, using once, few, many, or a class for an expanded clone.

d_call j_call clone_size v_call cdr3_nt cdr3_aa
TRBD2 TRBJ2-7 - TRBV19 TGTGCCAGTAGTATGGGAGTAGCGGGCACCTACGAGCAGTACTTC CASSMGVAGTYEQYF
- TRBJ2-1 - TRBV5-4 TGTGCCAGCAGCTTGACAGGGTCGAACAATGAGCAGTTCTTC CASSLTGSNNEQFF
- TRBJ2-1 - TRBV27 TGTGCCAGCACCGTTCGTGGGCACCTCAATGAGCAGTTCTTC CASTVRGHLNEQFF
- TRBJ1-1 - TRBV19 TGTGCCAGTAGTATAGATCGAAGTGGTTGGACTGAAGCTTTCTTT CASSIDRSGWTEAFF
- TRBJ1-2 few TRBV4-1 TGCGCCAGCAGCCAAGTACACAACTATGGCTACACCTTC CASSQVHNYGYTF
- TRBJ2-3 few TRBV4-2 TGTGCCAGCAGCCAAGGACTAGTTTCGGATACGCAGTATTTT CASSQGLVSDTQYF
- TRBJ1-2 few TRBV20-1 TGCAGTGCTAGTGGGGCGGCTGGCTACACCTTC CSASGAAGYTF
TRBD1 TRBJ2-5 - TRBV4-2 TGTGCCAGCAGCCAAGAACAGGGGGGAGAGACCCAGTACTTC CASSQEQGGETQYF
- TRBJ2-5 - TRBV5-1 TGCGCCAGCAGCTTGAGTACACAAGGTCCGGAGACCCAGTACTTC CASSLSTQGPETQYF
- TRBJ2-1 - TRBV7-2 TGTGCCAGCAGCAATACAGTCTCCTACAATGAGCAGTTCTTC CASSNTVSYNEQFF
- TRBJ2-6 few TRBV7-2 TGTGCCAGCAGCTTAGCGGGGCGCTCTGGGGCCAACGTCCTGACTTTC CASSLAGRSGANVLTF
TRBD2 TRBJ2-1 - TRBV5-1 TGCGCCAGCAGCATTGGGACTAGCAATGAGCAGTTCTTC CASSIGTSNEQFF
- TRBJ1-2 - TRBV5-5 TGTGCCAGCAGCGAAGCAGTGGGGGAAATGTATGGCTACACCTTC CASSEAVGEMYGYTF
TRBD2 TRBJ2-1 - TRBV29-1 TGCAGCGTTGACGGGACTAGCGGGTACAATGAGCAGTTCTTC CSVDGTSGYNEQFF
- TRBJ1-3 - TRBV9 TGTGCCAGCAGCGCGGGGCAAGGAAACACCATATATTTT CASSAGQGNTIYF
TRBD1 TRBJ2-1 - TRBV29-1 TGCAGCGTTAGGGGACAGGGGGCAGGAGAGCAGTTCTTC CSVRGQGAGEQFF
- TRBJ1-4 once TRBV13 TGTGCCAGCAGCTTAAGAAATGAAAAACTGTTTTTT CASSLRNEKLFF
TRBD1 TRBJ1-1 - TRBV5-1 TGCGCCAGCAGCATACAGGGGGGGAACACTGAAGCTTTCTTT CASSIQGGNTEAFF
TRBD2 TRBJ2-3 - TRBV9 TGTGCCAGCAGCCTAGGCGGGGGATCTAGAGGAGATACGCAGTATTTT CASSLGGGSRGDTQYF
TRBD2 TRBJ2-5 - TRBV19 TGTGCCAGTAGTATAGTCCGACTAGCGGGGGGGCCGGCGGAGACCCAGTACTTC CASSIVRLAGGPAETQYF
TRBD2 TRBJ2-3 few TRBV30 TGTGCCTTCGTACTAGCGGGAGATACGCAGTATTTT CAFVLAGDTQYF
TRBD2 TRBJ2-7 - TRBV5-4 TGTGCCAGCAGCCCGGGGGGAACGGAGGGCTACGAGCAGTACTTC CASSPGGTEGYEQYF
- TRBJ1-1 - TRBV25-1 TGTGCCAGCAGTGGAAGAGAGGGACTGATCTCTGGGAATGTGGCTTTCTTT CASSGREGLISGNVAFF
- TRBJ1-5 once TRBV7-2 TGTGCCAGCAGCTTAGACTATAGCAATCAGCCCCAGCATTTT CASSLDYSNQPQHF
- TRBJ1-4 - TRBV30 TGTGCCTGGAGTTCGGCAGATTATGAAAAACTGTTTTTT CAWSSADYEKLFF
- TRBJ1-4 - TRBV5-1 TGCGCCAGCAGCTTTGACGGCTATCAAGCTAATGAAAAACTGTTTTTT CASSFDGYQANEKLFF
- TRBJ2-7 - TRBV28 TGTGCCAGCAGTTCCCAGGGGTCATACGAGCAGTACTTC CASSSQGSYEQYF
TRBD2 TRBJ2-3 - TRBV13 TGTGCCAGCAGCTTATCAACTCCGGGACTAGCGGGGGGAGGCACAGATACGCAGTATTTT CASSLSTPGLAGGGTDTQYF
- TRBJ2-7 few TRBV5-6 TGTGCCAGCAGCTCCGATCTTTACGAGCAGTACTTC CASSSDLYEQYF
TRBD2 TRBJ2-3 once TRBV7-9 TGTGCCAGCAGCTATAGCGGGGGGGCCGATACGCAGTATTTT CASSYSGGADTQYF
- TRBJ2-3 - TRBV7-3 TGTGCCAGCAGCTTAACATTTTCGGGGGCTCCTAGCACAGATACGCAGTATTTT CASSLTFSGAPSTDTQYF
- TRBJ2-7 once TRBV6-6 TGTGCCAGCAGATTGGGACGAATGCCCCCCAACGAGCAGTACTTC CASRLGRMPPNEQYF
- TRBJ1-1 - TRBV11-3 TGTGCCAGCAGCTTAGATGCAAACACTGAAGCTTTCTTT CASSLDANTEAFF
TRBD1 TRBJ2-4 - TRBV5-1 TGCGCCAGCAGCTTGGGACAGGGGGGAACCAAAAACATTCAGTACTTC CASSLGQGGTKNIQYF
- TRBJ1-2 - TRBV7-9 TGTGCCAGCAGCTTAGCCGACAACCTCCCCCGGGGCTACACCTTC CASSLADNLPRGYTF
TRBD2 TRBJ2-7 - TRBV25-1 TGTGCCAGCAGTGAATGGATAGCGGGAGCCTACGAGCAGTACTTC CASSEWIAGAYEQYF
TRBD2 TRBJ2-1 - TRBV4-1 TGCGCCAGCAGCCAAGACGGGGGGGCCTTTTATGAGCAGTTCTTC CASSQDGGAFYEQFF
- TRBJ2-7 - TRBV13 TGTGCCAGCAGCTTAGGACCAGGGGCGGTCGAGCAGTACTTC CASSLGPGAVEQYF
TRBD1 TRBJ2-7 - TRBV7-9 TGTGCCAGCAGCGTTGGGACAGGGTCTTACGAGCAGTACTTC CASSVGTGSYEQYF
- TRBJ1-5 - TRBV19 TGTGCCAGTGTACAGGGCTGGAATCAGCCCCAGCATTTT CASVQGWNQPQHF
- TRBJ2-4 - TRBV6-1 TGTGCCAGCAGTGTCCAGGGTCTAGCCAAAAACATTCAGTACTTC CASSVQGLAKNIQYF
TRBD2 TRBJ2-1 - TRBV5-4 TGTGCCAGCAGCCGAGCGACTAGCGGGAGCTCGGACTACAATGAGCAGTTCTTC CASSRATSGSSDYNEQFF
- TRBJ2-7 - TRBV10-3 TGTGCCATCAGTGAGTCGGCCCCAAGGACGCACTACGAGCAGTACTTC CAISESAPRTHYEQYF
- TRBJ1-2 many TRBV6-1 TGTGCCAGCAGTGAACAGGCCGGAGGGGATGGCTACACCTTC CASSEQAGGDGYTF
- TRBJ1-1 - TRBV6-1 TGTGCCAGCAGGGAGTATGAAGCTTTCTTT CASREYEAFF
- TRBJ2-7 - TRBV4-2 TGTGCCAGCAGCCAGAGGGCTAGCTTGACCTACGAGCAGTACTTC CASSQRASLTYEQYF
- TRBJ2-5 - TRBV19 TGTGCCAGTAGTCTCTCCCCCCGCGCCAACCAAGAGACCCAGTACTTC CASSLSPRANQETQYF
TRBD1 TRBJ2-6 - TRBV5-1 TGCGCCAGCAGCTTGGGCGGGACAGGGAGGTCTGGGGCCAACGTCCTGACTTTC CASSLGGTGRSGANVLTF
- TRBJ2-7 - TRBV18 TGTGCCAGCTCACCTGGTGGCGACGAGCAGTACTTC CASSPGGDEQYF
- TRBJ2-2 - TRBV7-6 TGTGCCACACAGGGAGACACCGGGGAGCTGTTTTTT CATQGDTGELFF
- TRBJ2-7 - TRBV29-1 TGCAGCGTTGAAGCGGGATCCTACGAGCAGTACTTC CSVEAGSYEQYF
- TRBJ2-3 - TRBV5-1 TGCGCCAGCAGCGGTTCAGCGGCGGGGACAGATACGCAGTATTTT CASSGSAAGTDTQYF